This T cell receptor beta chain came from a study of cytomegalovirus exposure and HLA in healthy donors. PCR involved 60 Vbeta and 13 Jbeta primers. Repertoires were generated with immunoSEQ multiplex PCR, while TCRdb's copy carries only in-frame clones and drops some. The table shows around 250,000 clones, with nearly 95% occurring only once. This clone occurred once. Germline loops: CDR1 SGHDN, CDR2 FVKESK. Between the trimmed V and J ends, which lost 1 base and 8 bases, there was a span of 15 bases. This CDR3 region has 15 residues. The TCR sequence derives from a girl aged 2-10 years in good health and CMV-seronegative. This chain links TRBV14 with TRBJ2-1; D might be TRBD2 (5 bases). The sample comprised PBMCs. The CDR3 DNA follows: TGTGCCAGCAGCCAAGGTCGGCTAGCTGGCGATGAGCAGTTCTTC. Translated: CASSQGRLAGDEQFF.